This TCR beta chain is from a study of spatial heterogeneity in lung cancer (dated by TCRdb to the late 2010s). Background on the whole study: Beta-chain transcripts were consistently detected in greater numbers than alpha-chain transcripts, which likely reflected higher beta-chain transcript abundance. TCR alpha and beta repertoires were quantitatively compared across multiple tumor regions, matched nontumor lung and blood in non-small cell lung cancer. Nonsynonymous mutation counts, determined by whole-exome sequencing of tumor tissue, were related to TCR repertoire features. At surgery, fewer than 250 tumor regions, roughly 63 matched nontumor lung samples and 56 PBMC samples were TCR-sequenced for both alpha and beta chains. In the raw uncorrected reads, each unique combination of TCR and UMI appeared on average more than ten times.

This clonotype was recorded many times. No antigen is known for it. No clone much larger than this one lies a single base away; base qualities are absent. Library prep was done by 5' RACE. Sequencing was carried out with a NextSeq 500. The TCR library protocol attached a unique molecular identifier to each TCR cDNA molecule to allow correction of PCR and sequencing errors. The original methods were these. Decombinator tools were used for TCR identification, UMI-based error correction and CDR3 extraction. TCRs above a frequency of 2 per 1,000, corresponding to the top 1% of the tumor frequency distribution, were defined as expanded. Rényi diversity was computed with the R vegan package after subsampling each repertoire 100 times to 5,000 TCRs. CDR3 similarity networks were built from amino acid triplet string-kernel similarity, with CDR3s being connected when pairwise similarity was above 0.82. TCRdb itself trimmed the public reads at Q25 with fastp, ran MiXCR and retained productive beta chains. Records with the same CDR3 protein are collapsed into one entry carrying the most frequent genes and DNA. It is TCRdb's table, rather than the study itself, that gives the V and J calls and clone size. In all, the sample holds about 48,000 distinct CDR3 sequences, and approximately 5.7% of those were seen once. In total, the top ten clones hold 11% of the sample.

Overall study outcomes, separate from this receptor: Additional single-cell paired TCR alpha and beta sequencing was considered necessary to confirm, at a functional level, the hypothesis that regional TCRs recognize regional mutations. Ubiquitous expanded tumor TCRs showed up in blood more often at tumor resection than at routine follow-up.

The sample's time point label, in plain terms: sample taken at primary tumor resection. Whole RNA extracted from tumor and nontumor lung tissue, or from cryopreserved PBMC samples, was used for TCR sequencing without cell sorting. Donors were over 60 patients with early-stage, untreated non-small cell lung cancer from the lung TRACERx cohort. Only patients with enough RNA available from two or more tumor regions were chosen for TCR sequencing. This clonotype originated in a male donor with early-stage non-small cell lung cancer. The sample here was PBMCs, taken at surgery.

DNA sequence: TGTGCCAGCAGGACCCCGGGACTAACGGGCACAGATACGCAGTATTTT. This translates into CASRTPGLTGTDTQYF. The chain is made from TRBV27 and TRBJ2-3, and 7 junction bases match TRBD2. Here V drops 6 bases and J drops 1 base, and the junction holds 10 bases not matched to any gene. There are 16 amino acids in the CDR3, from cysteine to phenylalanine inclusive. This entry keeps only the CDR3 DNA: 48 bases, framed from base 1. From the germline V gene (reference sequence), CDR1 is MNHEY and CDR2 is SMNVEV.